This T cell receptor beta chain derives from a study of tumor-infiltrating lymphocytes in oesophageal squamous cell carcinoma. Per germline, CDR1 SGHRS and CDR2 YFSETQ. The CDR3 spans 14 residues. Deletions cut 2 bases from V and 2 bases from J, with 9 bases between. TCRdb reprocessed the PCR reads with MiXCR, giving one entry per CDR3 protein. Seen here are under 20,000 distinct CDR3 sequences, approximately 40% observed once, and the top ten hold almost 7%. This TCR derives from a male donor with esophageal squamous cell carcinoma. The chain is built from TRBV5-1 and TRBJ2-3, with D unclear. Sequenced input: blood. The CDR3 reads CASSFRDHTDTQYF. In DNA form, the CDR3 reads TGCGCCAGCAGCTTTCGCGATCACACAGATACGCAGTATTTT.